This T cell receptor (beta chain) was identified in a study of T cell changes during pregnancy in multiple sclerosis. Trimming shortened V by 1 base and J by 0 bases, and 7 bases separated the two germline ends. This CDR3 region has 15 residues. Germline V gives CDR1 LGHNA, CDR2 YSLEER. This clone was detected only once. TCRdb's copy holds only in-frame clones and misses some; the assay was immunoSEQ multiplex PCR. The table includes 42,000 or so clones, around 90% detected once. The sequencing used CD8+ T cells from peripheral blood mononuclear cells, collected in the first trimester of pregnancy. The TCR sequence derives from a female donor with multiple sclerosis, enrolled in a pregnancy study. V is TRBV4-3 and J is TRBJ1-5; D may be TRBD1 (5 bases). The CDR3: CASSQGQHSNQPQHF. CDR3 DNA sequence: TGCGCCAGCAGCCAAGGACAGCATAGCAATCAGCCCCAGCATTTT.